This is a list of T cell receptor beta chains from one sample in a study of blood T cell repertoires in COVID-19. Clones were read by immunoSEQ multiplex PCR, and TCRdb kept only the in-frame ones, dropping some. Of 55,000 to 80,000 clones in the sample, approximately 82% are singletons; the top ten hold more than 15%. Material for sequencing was peripheral blood. These receptors originate from a man older than 75 with active COVID-19. The CDR3 runs from the conserved cysteine through the conserved F or W. A D gene is named only where the DNA matches it firmly. Expanded clones get a size class; other rows say once, few or many, or leave the size out.

>few|TRBJ2-1|TRBV5-5|TRBD2
TGTGCCAGCAGCTCACTAAGCGGGACCTACAATGAGCAGTTCTTC
CASSSLSGTYNEQFF
>NA|TRBJ2-7|TRBV5-1|TRBD2
TGCGCCAGCAGCGCACTAGCGGGGGGAAACGAGCAGTACTTC
CASSALAGGNEQYF
>once|TRBJ2-5|TRBV28|NA
TGTGCCAGCAGTTTAAACCCCGGGGGGACCCAGTACTTC
CASSLNPGGTQYF
>NA|TRBJ2-3|TRBV6-6|TRBD2
TGTGCCAGCAGTGATTGGACTAGCGCGTATTTT
CASSDWTSAYF
>NA|TRBJ2-3|TRBV5-1|NA
TGCGCCAGCAGCTTGGGTCATAGCACAGATACGCAGTATTTT
CASSLGHSTDTQYF
>NA|TRBJ1-5|TRBV5-6|NA
TGTGCCAGCAGCTTGGAGGGGGTTAGGCAGCCCCAGCATTTT
CASSLEGVRQPQHF
>NA|TRBJ2-5|TRBV5-1|TRBD1
TGCGCCAGCAGCACAGACAGGGTGACTGAGACCCAGTACTTC
CASSTDRVTETQYF
>NA|TRBJ1-5|TRBV4-3|NA
TGCGCCAGCAGCCAAGATATACGGGGGGGGGAGATCGAGCATTTT
CASSQDIRGGEIEHF
>NA|TRBJ2-1|TRBV6-6|TRBD2
TGTGCCAGCCTAGCGGGAGGGCGCAATGAGCAGTTCTTC
CASLAGGRNEQFF
>few|TRBJ1-6|TRBV10-3|NA
TGTGCCATCAGTGTTAACACAGGGAATTCACCCCTCCACTTT
CAISVNTGNSPLHF
>NA|TRBJ2-5|TRBV7-7|TRBD1
TGTGCCAGCAGTTTAGGGGACAGGGGCGAGACCCAGTACTTC
CASSLGDRGETQYF
>NA|TRBJ1-3|TRBV6-5|TRBD1
TGTGCCAGCAGGACAGGGGGTCACTCTGGAAACACCATATATTTT
CASRTGGHSGNTIYF
>NA|TRBJ2-5|TRBV7-6|TRBD2
TGTGCCAGCAGCCACGGGTTTACTAGCGGGACGCAAGAGACCCAGTACTTC
CASSHGFTSGTQETQYF
>NA|TRBJ2-7|TRBV6-5|NA
TGTGCCAGCAGCAGACAGGGAGGCTCCTACGAGCAGTACTTC
CASSRQGGSYEQYF
>NA|TRBJ2-2|TRBV3-1/TRBV3-2|NA
TGTGCCAGCAGCCAAGATATCGGGGAGCTGTTTTTT
CASSQDIGELFF
>NA|TRBJ1-1|TRBV12-5|TRBD1
TGTGCTAGTGGCCAACAGGGGTTCACTGAAGCTTTCTTT
CASGQQGFTEAFF
>NA|TRBJ2-1|TRBV27|NA
TGTGCCAGCAGTTTCGGGACATTGCGTGAGCAGTTCTTC
CASSFGTLREQFF
>NA|TRBJ1-1|TRBV30|NA
TGTGCCTGGAGTGTACGTCAGGTCAACACTGAAGCTTTCTTT
CAWSVRQVNTEAFF
>NA|TRBJ1-2|TRBV5-4|TRBD1
TGTGCCAGCAGCTTGGAACAGGGGGGCTATGGCTACACCTTC
CASSLEQGGYGYTF
>NA|TRBJ1-5|TRBV19|NA
TGTGCCAGTAGTCTAAGGGGTCAGCCCCAGCATTTT
CASSLRGQPQHF
>NA|TRBJ2-3|TRBV24-1|NA
TGTGCCACCAGTGATCCTCGGACAGAGACGGATACGCAGTATTTT
CATSDPRTETDTQYF
>few|TRBJ2-2|TRBV3-1/TRBV3-2|TRBD2
TGTGCCAGCAGCCAAGATCGGGGGGAAAGGGCCGGGGAGCTGTTTTTT
CASSQDRGERAGELFF
>NA|TRBJ1-2|TRBV3-1/TRBV3-2|TRBD1
TGTGCCAGCAGCCAGGGGCAGGGGGTCAACTATGGCTACACCTTC
CASSQGQGVNYGYTF
>many|TRBJ2-1|TRBV11-1|NA
TGTGCCAGCAGCCGCTACACTAACCCCTCCTACAATGAGCAGTTCTTC
CASSRYTNPSYNEQFF